The 13 T cell receptor beta chains below come from one sample, sequenced in a study of human T cells and chemical hapten exposure. Time point indicated: healthy volunteer bleed at 6 weeks. Researchers extracted total RNA from unfractionated whole blood. TCRdb itself ran the RACE reads through MiXCR, one entry per CDR3 protein. The sample records fewer than 85,000 distinct CDR3 sequences, roughly 8.6% being singletons. What was sequenced was whole blood. Source of these receptors: a male donor in good health. Some clones in this sample may be carry-over from other donors' samples.

The chain has TRBV18 and TRBJ2-5; the D gene is possibly TRBD2 (6 bases). V lost 0 bases, J lost 0 bases, and 8 bases lay in between. This CDR3 is built from 15 residues. Germline V lookup: CDR1 KGHSH, CDR2 LQKENI. CDR3 region: CASSPPGLYQETQYF. CDR3 nucleotide sequence: TGTGCCAGCTCACCACCGGGACTTTACCAAGAGACCCAGTACTTC.

This rearrangement joins TRBV7-9 to TRBJ2-3, with D tentatively TRBD1 (6 bases). V was cut by 6 bases and J by 0 bases, with 7 bases left in between. This CDR3 has 13 amino acids. CDR1 and CDR2 from the germline V gene are SEHNR and FQNEAQ (reference sequence). The CDR3 region is CASRDSSTDTQYF. The CDR3 DNA reads as TGTGCCAGCAGGGACAGTAGCACAGATACGCAGTATTTT.

This clonotype was counted a few times. The chain couples TRBV6-5 to TRBJ1-2; the D gene is possibly TRBD1 (5 bases). The CDR3 runs to 16 residues. Germline CDR1 MNHEY, CDR2 SVGAGI. V gave up 2 bases and J gave up 6 bases, with 19 bases separating them. The CDR3 DNA reads TGTGCCAGCAGTTACCTCTTGACCGGGGCAAGCGATGGCTACACCTTC. Translated: CASSYLLTGASDGYTF.

This clonotype was detected only a few times. V is TRBV5-1 and J is TRBJ2-7; possible D gene TRBD1, 5 bases. CDR1 and CDR2 from the germline V gene are SGHRS and YFSETQ. This CDR3 is 14 amino acids long. The V end lost 1 base, the J end lost 2 bases, and 10 bases lay between the germline ends. CDR3 region: CASSLPTATYEQYF. The CDR3 DNA follows: TGCGCCAGCAGCTTGCCGACAGCTACCTACGAGCAGTACTTC.

The gene calls are TRBV4-2 and TRBJ2-7; D may correspond to TRBD1 or TRBD2 (5 bases each). V dropped 4 bases and J dropped 0 bases, with 16 bases sitting between them. Germline CDR1 LGHNA, CDR2 YNFKEQ. CDR3 length: 16 residues. This CDR3 reads CASSPAGTTSSYEQYF. For the CDR3, the DNA is TGTGCCAGCAGCCCGGCCGGGACCACGAGCTCCTACGAGCAGTACTTC.

This clonotype was counted at least ten times. The chain links TRBV6-5 to TRBJ1-5; D may be TRBD1 (5 bases). There are 14 residues in the CDR3. Germline CDR1 reads MNHEY; CDR2 reads SVGAGI. Trimming took off 0 bases at V and 2 bases at J, with 5 bases between the two ends. The CDR3 reads CASSYSGGNQPQHF. Written as DNA, the CDR3 is TGTGCCAGCAGTTACTCAGGGGGCAATCAGCCCCAGCATTTT.

This sequence joins TRBV6-6 and TRBJ1-1; D might be TRBD1 (6 bases). The V and J ends lost 2 bases and 2 bases respectively, with 9 bases between them. Germline V gene lookup returns CDR1 MNHNY and CDR2 SVGAGI (reference sequence). The CDR3 loop spans 14 amino acids. CDR3 DNA sequence: TGTGCCAGCAGTTACAGACAGGAAAACACTGAAGCTTTCTTT. Its protein is CASSYRQENTEAFF.

This clonotype came up many times. The gene calls are TRBV7-2 and TRBJ2-1; D is undetermined. The ends were cut back, 3 bases at V and 3 bases at J, with 15 bases in the middle. The CDR3 sequence is 16 residues long. Germline V gene lookup returns CDR1 SGHTA and CDR2 FQGNSA. DNA of the CDR3: TGTGCCAGCAGCTTTTCCTGGGCAGATTACTACAATGAGCAGTTCTTC. Its translation: CASSFSWADYYNEQFF.

In this sample, this clonotype turned up many times. This rearrangement joins TRBV7-2 to TRBJ2-7; D may correspond to TRBD1 or TRBD2 (5 bases each). Germline values: CDR1 SGHTA, CDR2 FQGNSA. This CDR3 is built from 16 residues. V was shortened by 1 base and J by 2 bases, with 15 bases between the two germline ends. The CDR3 DNA follows: TGTGCCAGCAGCTTAGTTGCCCGGGACGGTCCCTACGAGCAGTACTTC. It codes for CASSLVARDGPYEQYF.

The V and J genes are TRBV13 and TRBJ2-3; the D call may be TRBD1 or TRBD2 (6 bases each). Trimming cost V 2 bases and J 5 bases, with 14 bases left between them. The germline gives CDR1 PRHDT, CDR2 FYEKMQ (reference sequence). The CDR3 extends over 15 amino acids. CDR3 sequence: CASSLRGGNEDTQYF. The CDR3 region has the DNA TGTGCCAGCAGCTTAAGAGGGGGGAACGAAGATACGCAGTATTTT.

This clonotype has a count of ten or more. The rearrangement links TRBV20-1 to TRBJ1-1; tentative D call: TRBD1 (5 bases). Germline CDR1 DFQATT, CDR2 SNEGSKA (reference sequence). V gave up 3 bases and J gave up 11 bases, with 19 bases separating them. This CDR3 region has 13 residues. The CDR3: CSASPPDTPGAFF. The CDR3 nucleotides are TGCAGTGCTAGCCCGCCAGACACCCCAGGGGCTTTCTTT.

The chain couples TRBV5-6 to TRBJ2-1; unclear D gene. Trimming pared 1 base from V and 6 bases from J, leaving 14 bases between. CDR1 is SGHDT and CDR2 is YYEEEE in the germline V gene. This CDR3 region has 15 residues. The CDR3 region is CASSLLVTGANEQFF. The DNA of the CDR3 is TGTGCCAGCAGCTTGTTGGTAACCGGAGCCAATGAGCAGTTCTTC. The whole variable domain, remainder taken from reference TRBV5-6 and TRBJ2-1, is DAGVTQSPTHLIKTRGQQVTLRCSPKSGHDTVSWYQQALGQGPQFIFQYYEEEERQRGNFPDRFSGHQFPNYSSELNVNALLLGDSALYLCASSLLVTGANEQFFGPGTRLTVL.

This clonotype was picked up a small number of times. V gene TRBV12-3 or TRBV12-4 combines with J gene TRBJ2-2, with 8 positions matching TRBD1. This CDR3 has 16 residues. Trimming removed 4 bases from V and 0 bases from J; junction bases left unmatched: 4. The CDR3 nucleotides are TGTGCCAGCAGTTCCAGGGGGCAGGCGAACACCGGGGAGCTGTTTTTT. Its translation is CASSSRGQANTGELFF.